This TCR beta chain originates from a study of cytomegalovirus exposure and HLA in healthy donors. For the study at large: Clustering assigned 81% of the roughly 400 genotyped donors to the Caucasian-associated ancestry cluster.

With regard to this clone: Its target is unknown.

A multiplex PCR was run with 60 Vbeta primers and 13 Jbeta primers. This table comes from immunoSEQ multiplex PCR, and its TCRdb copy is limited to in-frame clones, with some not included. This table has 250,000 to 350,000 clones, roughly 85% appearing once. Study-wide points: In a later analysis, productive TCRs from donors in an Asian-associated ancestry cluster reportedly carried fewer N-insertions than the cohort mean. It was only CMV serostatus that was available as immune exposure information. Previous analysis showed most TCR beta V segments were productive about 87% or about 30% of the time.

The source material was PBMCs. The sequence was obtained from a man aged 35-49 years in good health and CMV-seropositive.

The CDR3 DNA reads TGTGCCAGCAGCACTCTAGCGGGAGGGAGTCGAGAGACCCAGTACTTC. Protein sequence: CASSTLAGGSRETQYF. The chain couples TRBV9 to TRBJ2-5, with 12 bases fitting TRBD2. Germline lookup yields CDR1 SGDLS and CDR2 YYNGEE. V lost 4 bases, J lost 4 bases, and 8 bases stayed unmatched. CDR3 length: 16 residues.